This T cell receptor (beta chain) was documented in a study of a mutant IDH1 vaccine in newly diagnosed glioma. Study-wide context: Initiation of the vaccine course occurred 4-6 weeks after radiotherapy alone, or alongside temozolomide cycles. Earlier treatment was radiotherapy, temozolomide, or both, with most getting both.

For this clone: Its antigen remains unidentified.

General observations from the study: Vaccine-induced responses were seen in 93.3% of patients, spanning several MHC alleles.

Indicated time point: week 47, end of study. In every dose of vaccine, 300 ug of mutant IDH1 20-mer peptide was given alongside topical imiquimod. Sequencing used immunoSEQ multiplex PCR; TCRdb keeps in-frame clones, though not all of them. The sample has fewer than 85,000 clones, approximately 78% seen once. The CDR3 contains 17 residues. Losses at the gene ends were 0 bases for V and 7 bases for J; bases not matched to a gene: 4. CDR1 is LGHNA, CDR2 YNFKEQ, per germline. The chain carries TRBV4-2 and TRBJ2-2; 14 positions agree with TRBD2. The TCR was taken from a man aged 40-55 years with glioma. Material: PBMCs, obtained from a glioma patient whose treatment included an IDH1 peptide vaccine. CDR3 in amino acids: CASSQEGLAGEGGELFF. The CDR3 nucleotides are TGTGCCAGCAGCCAAGAGGGACTAGCGGGAGAAGGCGGGGAGCTGTTTTTT.